These 19 T cell receptor beta chains share one sample of origin, sequenced in a study of cytomegalovirus exposure and HLA in healthy donors. The method was immunoSEQ multiplex PCR; TCRdb's version includes in-frame clones alone and lacks a portion of them. The sample contains fewer than 200,000 clones, 80% to 85% of which appear only once. Sequences were obtained from PBMCs. The receptors derive from a woman aged 18-29 years in good health and CMV-seropositive.

The V gene is TRBV7-8, the J gene TRBJ2-7, with 9 bases aligning to TRBD2. With 3 bases clipped from V and 0 bases from J, the junction kept 6 bases outside the gene matches. The CDR3 length is 16 residues. Germline CDR1 and CDR2: SGHVS and FQNEAQ. The CDR3 bases are TGTGCCAGCAGCTTCGCTAGCGGGGATAGCTCCTACGAGCAGTACTTC. As protein: CASSFASGDSSYEQYF.

This rearrangement joins TRBV4-1 to TRBJ2-1, with 7 nucleotides matching TRBD2. V lost 3 bases and J lost 7; bases outside the gene matches: 15. The CDR3 extends over 17 amino acids. Germline loops: CDR1 MGHRA, CDR2 YSYEKL. The DNA of the CDR3 is TGCGCCAGCAGCCATCCCTCGTGGCGGACTAGGGGTAATGAGCAGTTCTTC. It yields the protein CASSHPSWRTRGNEQFF.

The chain uses TRBV7-8 and TRBJ2-7; 11 bases agree with TRBD1. V trimming: 5 bases; J trimming: 6 bases; junction bases outside the gene matches: 3. The CDR3 loop spans 13 amino acids. The V gene's germline CDR1 is SGHVS and CDR2 FQNEAQ. CDR3 loop: CASSGGQGGEQYF. Here the CDR3 DNA reads TGTGCCAGCAGCGGGGGACAGGGGGGCGAGCAGTACTTC.

This chain links TRBV11-1 with TRBJ1-1, with a tentative D call TRBD1 (5 bases). The V and J ends lost 5 bases and 1 base respectively, with 14 bases between them. The CDR3 is 15 residues long. The germline CDR1 and CDR2 sequences are SGHAT and FQDESV (reference sequence). CDR3 in DNA: TGTGCCAGCAGCCCAGGGAATCCGTGGAACACTGAAGCTTTCTTT. Translated: CASSPGNPWNTEAFF.

The chain employs TRBV7-2 and TRBJ2-2, with D uncertain. CDR1 is SGHTA, CDR2 FQGNSA, per germline. The V and J ends lost 3 bases and 6 bases respectively, with 8 bases between them. The CDR3 loop spans 13 amino acids. The CDR3 protein is CASSLGLSGELFF. The CDR3 region has the DNA TGTGCCAGCAGCTTGGGCCTTTCCGGGGAGCTGTTTTTT. The full variable domain, completed using reference TRBV7-2 and TRBJ2-2, is GAGVSQSPSNKVTEKGKDVELRCDPISGHTALYWYRQSLGQGLEFLIYFQGNSAPDKSGLPSDRFSAERTGGSVSTLTIQRTQQEDSAVYLCASSLGLSGELFFGEGSRLTVL.

V and J are TRBV7-9 and TRBJ1-2; D possibly corresponds to TRBD1 (6 bases). Trimming cost V 0 bases and J 8 bases, with 13 bases left between them. Per germline, CDR1 SEHNR and CDR2 FQNEAQ (reference sequence). This CDR3 is built from 14 residues. The CDR3 loop reads CASSLAGDGGGYTF. CDR3 nucleotides: TGTGCCAGCAGCTTAGCAGGGGATGGGGGCGGCTACACCTTC.

The chain has TRBV27 and TRBJ1-1; 10 positions match TRBD1. The germline V gene encodes CDR1 MNHEY and CDR2 SMNVEV (reference sequence). With 7 bases clipped from V and 4 bases from J, the junction kept 6 bases outside the gene matches. The CDR3 runs to 14 residues. DNA of the CDR3: TGTGCCAGCACCAGACAGGGGGCAGGCACTGAAGCTTTCTTT. It translates to CASTRQGAGTEAFF.

The chain is built from TRBV29-1 and TRBJ2-3; 8 bases fit TRBD1. This CDR3 comprises 13 residues. The V and J ends lost 8 bases and 6 bases, in that order; junction bases with no gene match: 10. Per germline, CDR1 SQVTM and CDR2 ANQGSEA. CDR3 region: CSSGQGSPDTQYF. For the CDR3, the DNA is TGCAGCTCCGGACAGGGAAGTCCGGATACGCAGTATTTT.

The chain is built from TRBV29-1 and TRBJ1-3; D unclear. Germline V lookup: CDR1 SQVTM, CDR2 ANQGSEA. The CDR3 is 15 residues long. Trimming left V 7 bases short and J 3 bases short, with 19 bases between. CDR3 protein: CSGLSVGTDGNTIYF. The CDR3 DNA sequence: TGCAGCGGCCTGAGCGTGGGTACGGATGGAAACACCATATATTTT.

The chain uses TRBV4-2 and TRBJ2-7; 8 bases map to TRBD2. In germline, CDR1 is LGHNA, CDR2 YNFKEQ. The CDR3 extends over 16 amino acids. V was pared by 0 bases and J by 2 bases, with 6 bases of the junction left unmatched. The CDR3 protein is CASSQEGGGPAYEQYF. CDR3 nucleotide sequence: TGTGCCAGCAGCCAAGAAGGCGGGGGGCCCGCCTACGAGCAGTACTTC.

CDR3 in amino acids: CASRPWELAGGQGDTQYF. CDR3 DNA sequence: TGTGCCAGCCGGCCATGGGAACTAGCGGGGGGGCAAGGAGATACGCAGTATTTT. This chain joins TRBV11-2 and TRBJ2-3; 13 bases agree with TRBD2. Germline CDR1 reads SGHAT; CDR2 reads FQNNGV. Trimming at V came to 8 bases and at J to 5 bases, leaving 16 bases not matched to a gene. This CDR3 is 18 amino acids long. Drawing the rest from reference TRBV11-2 and TRBJ2-3, the complete variable domain is EAGVAQSPRYKIIEKRQSVAFWCNPISGHATLYWYQQILGQGPKLLIQFQNNGVVDDSQLPKDRFSAERLKGVDSTLKIQPAKLEDSAVYLCASRPWELAGGQGDTQYFGPGTRLTVL.

V gene TRBV9 combines with J gene TRBJ2-7; D is perhaps TRBD2 (5 bases). The ends were cut back, 7 bases at V and 0 bases at J, with 11 bases in the middle. Germline CDR1 is SGDLS and CDR2 is YYNGEE. This CDR3 contains 13 residues. CDR3 region: CASSPGSSYEQYF. The CDR3 nucleotides are TGTGCCAGCTCTCCGGGGAGCTCCTACGAGCAGTACTTC.

This chain uses TRBV19 with TRBJ2-1; TRBD2 agrees at 12 bases. Germline CDR1 LNHDA, CDR2 SQIVND (reference sequence). This CDR3 contains 20 residues. V gave up 4 bases and J gave up 4 bases; unmatched junction bases: 17. The CDR3 nucleotides are TGTGCCAGTAGTAGGGGAGTACTAGCGGGGGGTCCTCTCTTGTACAATGAGCAGTTCTTC. It translates to CASSRGVLAGGPLLYNEQFF.

This chain joins TRBV19 and TRBJ1-2; the D gene is possibly TRBD1 (5 bases). Germline lookup yields CDR1 LNHDA and CDR2 SQIVND (reference sequence). Trimming stripped 5 bases from V and 3 bases from J, with 16 bases between. The CDR3 is 15 residues long. CDR3 DNA sequence: TGTGCCAGTAGTCCAGGGCGGGGACGGGACTATGGCTACACCTTC. Its translation is CASSPGRGRDYGYTF.

This clone was counted between two and nine times. This chain uses TRBV9 with TRBJ1-2, with 8 positions matching TRBD1. Trimming removed 4 bases from V and 2 bases from J; junction bases left unmatched: 4. The CDR3 has 14 amino acids. Germline V CDR1 and CDR2: SGDLS, YYNGEE. CDR3 amino acids: CASSTRQGNYGYTF. CDR3 bases: TGTGCCAGCAGCACCAGACAGGGGAACTATGGCTACACCTTC.

The chain employs TRBV25-1 and TRBJ1-2; 10 positions agree with TRBD1. V dropped 5 bases and J dropped 8; count of bases not matched to a gene: 8. Germline V gene lookup returns CDR1 MGHDK and CDR2 SYGVNS. CDR3 size: 14 residues. The CDR3: CASSRTGGTDGYTF. The CDR3 DNA follows: TGTGCCAGCAGTCGGACAGGGGGAACGGACGGCTACACCTTC.

The chain uses TRBV7-3 and TRBJ2-7, with D possibly TRBD2 on 5 matching bases. The CDR3 is 13 amino acids. Trimming took 6 bases from V and 0 from J, leaving 9 bases between them. CDR1 SGHTA and CDR2 FQGTGA come from the germline V gene. This CDR3 is CASRGDGSYEQYF. In DNA, the CDR3 is TGTGCCAGCAGGGGAGACGGCTCCTACGAGCAGTACTTC.

The chain carries TRBV6-1 and TRBJ2-7, with 15 bases lining up with TRBD2. In germline, CDR1 is MNHNS, CDR2 SASEGT. This CDR3 is 18 amino acids long. V trimming: 4 bases; J trimming: 0 bases; junction bases outside the gene matches: 7. CDR3 region: CASSGGLAGGLSSYEQYF. The DNA of the CDR3 is TGTGCCAGCAGTGGTGGACTAGCGGGGGGGCTAAGCTCCTACGAGCAGTACTTC.

V usage is TRBV27 and J usage is TRBJ2-2; no reliable D call. The germline gives CDR1 MNHEY, CDR2 SMNVEV (reference sequence). The CDR3 totals 15 residues. Trimming took 1 base from V and 2 from J, leaving 8 bases between them. DNA for the CDR3: TGTGCCAGCAGTTTATTTCGTAGAAACACCGGGGAGCTGTTTTTT. It encodes CASSLFRRNTGELFF.